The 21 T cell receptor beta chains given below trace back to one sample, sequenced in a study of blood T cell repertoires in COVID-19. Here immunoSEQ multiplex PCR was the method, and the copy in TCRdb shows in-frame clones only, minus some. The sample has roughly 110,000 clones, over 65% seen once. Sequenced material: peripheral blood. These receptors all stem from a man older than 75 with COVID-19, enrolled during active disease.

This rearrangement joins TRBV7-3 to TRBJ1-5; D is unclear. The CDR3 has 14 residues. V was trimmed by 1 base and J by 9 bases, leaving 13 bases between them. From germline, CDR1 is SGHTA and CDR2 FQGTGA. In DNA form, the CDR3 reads TGTGCCAGCAGCTTAATGGGAGGTTTCGGGCCCCAGCATTTT. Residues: CASSLMGGFGPQHF.

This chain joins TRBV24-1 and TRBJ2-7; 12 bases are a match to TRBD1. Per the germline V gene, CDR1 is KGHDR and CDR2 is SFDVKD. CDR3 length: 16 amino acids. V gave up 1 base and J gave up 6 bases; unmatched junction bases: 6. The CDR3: CATSDFWDRGLIEQYF. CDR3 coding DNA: TGTGCCACCAGTGATTTTTGGGACAGGGGGCTCATCGAGCAGTACTTC.

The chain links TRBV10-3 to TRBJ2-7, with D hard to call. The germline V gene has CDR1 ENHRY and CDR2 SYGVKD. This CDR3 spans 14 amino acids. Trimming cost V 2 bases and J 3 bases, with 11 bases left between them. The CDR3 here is CAISEGRLGYEQYF. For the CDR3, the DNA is TGTGCCATCAGTGAGGGGCGCCTGGGCTACGAGCAGTACTTC.

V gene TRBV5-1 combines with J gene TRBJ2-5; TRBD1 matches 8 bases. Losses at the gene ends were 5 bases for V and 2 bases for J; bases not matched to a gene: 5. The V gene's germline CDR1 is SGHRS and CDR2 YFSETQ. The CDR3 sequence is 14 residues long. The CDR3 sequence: CASSRGQGQETQYF. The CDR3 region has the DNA TGCGCCAGCAGTCGCGGACAGGGTCAAGAGACCCAGTACTTC.

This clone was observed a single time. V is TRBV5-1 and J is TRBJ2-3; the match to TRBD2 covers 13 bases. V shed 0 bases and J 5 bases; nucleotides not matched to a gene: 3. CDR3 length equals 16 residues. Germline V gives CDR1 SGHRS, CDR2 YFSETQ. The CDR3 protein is CASSLGLAGGRDTQYF. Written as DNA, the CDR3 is TGCGCCAGCAGCTTGGGACTAGCGGGAGGTCGAGATACGCAGTATTTT.

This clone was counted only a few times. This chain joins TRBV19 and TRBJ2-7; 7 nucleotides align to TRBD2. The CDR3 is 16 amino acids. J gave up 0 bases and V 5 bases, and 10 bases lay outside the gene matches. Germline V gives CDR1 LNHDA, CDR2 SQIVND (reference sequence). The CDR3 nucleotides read TGTGCCAGTAGTCCCTTATGGGAGGGAAGCTCCTACGAGCAGTACTTC. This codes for CASSPLWEGSSYEQYF.

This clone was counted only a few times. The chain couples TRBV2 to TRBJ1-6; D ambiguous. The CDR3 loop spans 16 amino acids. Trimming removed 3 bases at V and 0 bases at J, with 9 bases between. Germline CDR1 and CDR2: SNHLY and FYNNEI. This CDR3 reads CASSERESSYNSPLHF. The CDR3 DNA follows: TGTGCCAGCAGTGAGAGGGAGAGCTCCTATAATTCACCCCTCCACTTT.

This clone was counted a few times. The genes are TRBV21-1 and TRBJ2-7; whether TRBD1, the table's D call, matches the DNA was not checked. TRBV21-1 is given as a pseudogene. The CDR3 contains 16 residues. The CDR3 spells CASSKVGSREVHEQYF. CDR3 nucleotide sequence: TGTGCCAGCAGCAAAGTAGGAAGCAGGGAAGTGCACGAGCAGTACTTC.

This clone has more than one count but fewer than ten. The CDR3 protein is CASKETANYGYTF. CDR3 nucleotides: TGTGCCAGCAAGGAGACAGCTAACTATGGCTACACCTTC. The chain carries TRBV6-5 and TRBJ1-2, with D possibly matching TRBD1 (5 bases). Germline values: CDR1 MNHEY, CDR2 SVGAGI. V was cut by 7 bases and J by 0 bases, with 9 bases left in between. The CDR3 extends over 13 amino acids.

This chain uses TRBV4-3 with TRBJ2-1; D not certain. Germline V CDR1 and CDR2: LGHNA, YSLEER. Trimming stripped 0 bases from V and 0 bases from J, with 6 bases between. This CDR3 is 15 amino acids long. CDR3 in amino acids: CASSQDIRSYNEQFF. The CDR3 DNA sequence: TGCGCCAGCAGCCAAGATATCCGCTCCTACAATGAGCAGTTCTTC.

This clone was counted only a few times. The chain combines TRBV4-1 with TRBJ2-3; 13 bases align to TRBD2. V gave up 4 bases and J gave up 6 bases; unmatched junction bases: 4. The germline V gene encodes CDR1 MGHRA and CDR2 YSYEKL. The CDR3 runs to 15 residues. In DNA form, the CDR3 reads TGCGCCAGCAGCCCAACTAGCGGGAGGGGTGATACGCAGTATTTT. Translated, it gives CASSPTSGRGDTQYF.

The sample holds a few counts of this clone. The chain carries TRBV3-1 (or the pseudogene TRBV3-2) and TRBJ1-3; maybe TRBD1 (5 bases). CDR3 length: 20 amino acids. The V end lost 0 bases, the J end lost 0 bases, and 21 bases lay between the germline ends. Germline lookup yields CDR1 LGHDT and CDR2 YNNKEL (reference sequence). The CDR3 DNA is TGTGCCAGCAGCCAAGAAAGCTGGCGAGAGGGGACTAGCTCTGGAAACACCATATATTTT. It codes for CASSQESWREGTSSGNTIYF.

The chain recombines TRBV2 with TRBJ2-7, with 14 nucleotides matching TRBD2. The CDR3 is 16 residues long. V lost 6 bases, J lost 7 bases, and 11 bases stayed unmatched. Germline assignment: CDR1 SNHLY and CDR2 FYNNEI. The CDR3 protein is CASRGLAGDPRWEQYF. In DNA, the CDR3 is TGTGCCAGCAGGGGACTAGCGGGAGATCCTCGTTGGGAGCAGTACTTC.

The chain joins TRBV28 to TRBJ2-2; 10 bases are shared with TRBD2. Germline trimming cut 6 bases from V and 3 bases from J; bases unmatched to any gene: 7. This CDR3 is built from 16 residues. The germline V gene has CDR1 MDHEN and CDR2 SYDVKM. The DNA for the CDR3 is TGTGCCAGCAGCTATAAAAGCGGGAGGGACACCGGGGAGCTGTTTTTT. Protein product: CASSYKSGRDTGELFF.

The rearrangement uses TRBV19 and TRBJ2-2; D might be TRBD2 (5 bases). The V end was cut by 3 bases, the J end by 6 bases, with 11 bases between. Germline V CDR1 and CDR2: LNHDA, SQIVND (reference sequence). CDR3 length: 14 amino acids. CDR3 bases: TGTGCCAGTAGTATCGTTGGAGGAGCCGGGGAGCTGTTTTTT. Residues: CASSIVGGAGELFF.

The CDR3 sequence is CASRPGTSSYEQYF. Here the CDR3 DNA reads TGTGCCAGCAGACCCGGGACTAGCTCCTACGAGCAGTACTTC. This chain links TRBV27 with TRBJ2-7; 8 nucleotides match TRBD2. V shed 6 bases, J shed 0 bases, and the junction held 4 bases outside the gene matches. Germline values: CDR1 MNHEY, CDR2 SMNVEV (reference sequence). This CDR3 is 14 amino acids long.

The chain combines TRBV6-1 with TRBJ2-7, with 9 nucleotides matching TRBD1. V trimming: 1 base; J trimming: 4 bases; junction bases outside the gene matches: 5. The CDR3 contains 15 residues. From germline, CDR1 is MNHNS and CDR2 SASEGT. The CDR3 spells CASSEGTGVQYEQYF. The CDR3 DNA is TGTGCCAGCAGTGAAGGGACAGGGGTACAATACGAGCAGTACTTC.

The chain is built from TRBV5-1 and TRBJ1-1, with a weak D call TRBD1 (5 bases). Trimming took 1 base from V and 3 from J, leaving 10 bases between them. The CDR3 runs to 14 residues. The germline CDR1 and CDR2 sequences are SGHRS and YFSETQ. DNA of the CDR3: TGCGCCAGCAGCTTGTCGGGGGTTGACACTGAAGCTTTCTTT. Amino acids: CASSLSGVDTEAFF.

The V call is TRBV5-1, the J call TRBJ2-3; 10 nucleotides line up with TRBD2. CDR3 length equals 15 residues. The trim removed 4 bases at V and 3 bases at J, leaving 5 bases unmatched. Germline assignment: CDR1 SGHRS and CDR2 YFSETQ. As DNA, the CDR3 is TGCGCCAGCAGCAAGGGACTAGCGTGGACAGATACGCAGTATTTT. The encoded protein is CASSKGLAWTDTQYF.

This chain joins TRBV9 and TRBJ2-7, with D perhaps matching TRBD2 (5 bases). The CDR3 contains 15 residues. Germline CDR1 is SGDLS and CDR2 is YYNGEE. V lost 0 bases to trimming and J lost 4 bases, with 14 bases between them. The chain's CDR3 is CASSVEGDPWYEQYF. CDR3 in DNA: TGTGCCAGCAGCGTAGAGGGAGACCCCTGGTACGAGCAGTACTTC.

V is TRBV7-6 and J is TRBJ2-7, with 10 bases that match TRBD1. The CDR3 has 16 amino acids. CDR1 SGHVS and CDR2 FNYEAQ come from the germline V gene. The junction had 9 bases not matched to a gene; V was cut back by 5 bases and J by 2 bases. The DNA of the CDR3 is TGTGCCAGCAGCCGAGATCCGGGACAGGGGACCTACGAGCAGTACTTC. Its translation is CASSRDPGQGTYEQYF.